Listed below are T cell receptor beta chains from one sample, sequenced in a study of cytomegalovirus exposure and HLA in healthy donors. Sequencing was performed with immunoSEQ multiplex PCR; in TCRdb, only in-frame clones are kept and a portion is missing. The data contain roughly 200,000 clones, 77% of them seen just once; the ten biggest clones take up roughly 2.1%. The sequenced sample was PBMCs. Receptor source: a woman in her twenties or thirties in good health and CMV-seropositive. The conserved cysteine and the conserved F or W are not part of the CDR3 here. Fields, in order: J gene, D gene, V gene, CDR3 protein. The D gene is left open where the match is weak.

j_call: TRBJ1-1
d_call: -
v_call: TRBV18
cdr3_aa: ASSPVGDYRGGDTEAF

j_call: TRBJ1-3
d_call: -
v_call: TRBV28
cdr3_aa: ASSLPGSGNTIY

j_call: TRBJ1-2
d_call: -
v_call: TRBV28
cdr3_aa: ASRARGGNT

j_call: TRBJ2-5
d_call: -
v_call: TRBV9
cdr3_aa: ASSVGISRQYQETQY

j_call: TRBJ2-1
d_call: TRBD2
v_call: TRBV30
cdr3_aa: AWSGGAGVNEQF

j_call: TRBJ2-1
d_call: -
v_call: TRBV9
cdr3_aa: ASSLNSGNEQF

j_call: TRBJ2-7
d_call: -
v_call: TRBV7-9
cdr3_aa: ASSSPGGYPYEQY

j_call: TRBJ2-3
d_call: TRBD2
v_call: TRBV23-1
cdr3_aa: ASSQDEAGGTDTQY

j_call: TRBJ2-7
d_call: -
v_call: TRBV28
cdr3_aa: ASSPGSRRYEQY

j_call: TRBJ1-5
d_call: -
v_call: TRBV25-1
cdr3_aa: ASSGGPGPQH

j_call: TRBJ2-1
d_call: -
v_call: TRBV28
cdr3_aa: ASTLPERNEQF

j_call: TRBJ2-1
d_call: -
v_call: TRBV6-1
cdr3_aa: ASSALAGDTFNEQF

j_call: TRBJ1-2
d_call: -
v_call: TRBV15
cdr3_aa: ATSRGGPGNYGYT

j_call: TRBJ1-4
d_call: TRBD1
v_call: TRBV6-1
cdr3_aa: ASSDQPGQRMVELF

j_call: TRBJ2-7
d_call: -
v_call: TRBV11-2
cdr3_aa: ASSQITGYEQY

j_call: TRBJ2-1
d_call: TRBD2
v_call: TRBV29-1
cdr3_aa: SVSLGRASMVEQF

j_call: TRBJ2-3
d_call: TRBD1
v_call: TRBV5-1
cdr3_aa: ASSLGQGTPTDTQY

j_call: TRBJ2-1
d_call: TRBD2
v_call: TRBV6-4
cdr3_aa: ASSLLAGYNEQF

j_call: TRBJ1-2
d_call: -
v_call: TRBV7-2
cdr3_aa: ASSLYQTANYGYT

j_call: TRBJ2-1
d_call: -
v_call: TRBV7-7
cdr3_aa: ASSPTPGSNEQF

j_call: TRBJ1-6
d_call: -
v_call: TRBV11-2
cdr3_aa: ASSRDVRDTYSPLH

j_call: TRBJ2-3
d_call: -
v_call: TRBV18
cdr3_aa: ASSPRSRARDTQY